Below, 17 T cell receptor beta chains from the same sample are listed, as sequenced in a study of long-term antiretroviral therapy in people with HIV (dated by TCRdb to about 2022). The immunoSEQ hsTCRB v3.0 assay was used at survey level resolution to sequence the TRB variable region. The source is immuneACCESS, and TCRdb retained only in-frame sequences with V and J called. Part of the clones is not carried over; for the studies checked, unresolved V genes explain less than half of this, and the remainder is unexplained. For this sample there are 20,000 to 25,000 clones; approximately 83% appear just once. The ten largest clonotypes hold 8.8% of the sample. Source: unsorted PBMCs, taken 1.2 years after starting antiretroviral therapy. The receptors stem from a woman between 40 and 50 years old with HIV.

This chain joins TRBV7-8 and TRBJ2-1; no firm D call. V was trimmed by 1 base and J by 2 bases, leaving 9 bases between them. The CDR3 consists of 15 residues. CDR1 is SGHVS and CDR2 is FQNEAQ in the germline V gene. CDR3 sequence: CASSLGVLTYNEQFF. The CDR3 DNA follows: TGTGCCAGCAGCTTAGGGGTGCTCACCTACAATGAGCAGTTCTTC.

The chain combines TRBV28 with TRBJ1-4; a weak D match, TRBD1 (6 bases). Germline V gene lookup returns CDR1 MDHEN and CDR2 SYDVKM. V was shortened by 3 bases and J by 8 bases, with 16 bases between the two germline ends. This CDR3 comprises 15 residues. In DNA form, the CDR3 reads TGTGCCAGCAGTTTTAGTGGGGGCGAAGGAGAAAAACTGTTTTTT. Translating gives CASSFSGGEGEKLFF.

CDR3 loop: CASSQGWRGTEAFF. The CDR3 bases are TGTGCCAGCAGCCAAGGCTGGCGCGGGACTGAAGCTTTCTTT. The chain recombines TRBV4-2 with TRBJ1-1; D uncertain. Trimming cost V 1 base and J 5 bases, with 11 bases left between them. CDR3 length equals 14 residues. Germline V gene lookup returns CDR1 LGHNA and CDR2 YNFKEQ.

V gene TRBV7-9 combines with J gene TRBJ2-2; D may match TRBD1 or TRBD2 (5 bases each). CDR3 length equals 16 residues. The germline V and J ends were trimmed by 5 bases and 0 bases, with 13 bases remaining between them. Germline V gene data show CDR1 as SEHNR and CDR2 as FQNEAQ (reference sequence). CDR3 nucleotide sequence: TGTGCCAGCAGCAGGGGAGCGGAGCCGAACACCGGGGAGCTGTTTTTT. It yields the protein CASSRGAEPNTGELFF.

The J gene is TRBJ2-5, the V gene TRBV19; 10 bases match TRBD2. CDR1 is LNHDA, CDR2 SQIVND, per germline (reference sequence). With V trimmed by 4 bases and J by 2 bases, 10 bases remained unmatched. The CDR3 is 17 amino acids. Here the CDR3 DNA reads TGTGCCAGTAGTAGGCTTAGCGGGAGGATCCTTCAAGAGACCCAGTACTTC. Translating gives CASSRLSGRILQETQYF.

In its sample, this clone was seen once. CDR3 sequence (DNA): TGTGCCAGCAGCTTAGATCGGAACACTGAAGCTTTCTTT. Residues: CASSLDRNTEAFF. The chain employs TRBV11-2 and TRBJ1-1; the D is unclear. The length of the CDR3 is 13 residues. Germline V gene lookup returns CDR1 SGHAT and CDR2 FQNNGV. Trimming left V 0 bases short and J 1 base short, with 3 bases between.

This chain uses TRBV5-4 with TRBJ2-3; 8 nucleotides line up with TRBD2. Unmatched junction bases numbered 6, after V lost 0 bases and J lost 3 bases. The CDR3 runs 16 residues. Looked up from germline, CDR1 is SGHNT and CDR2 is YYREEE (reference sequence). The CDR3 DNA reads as TGTGCCAGCAGCTTGGTTGTTCAGCGGGAGACAGATACGCAGTATTTT. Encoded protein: CASSLVVQRETDTQYF. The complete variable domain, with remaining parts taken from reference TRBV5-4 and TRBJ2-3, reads ETGVTQSPTHLIKTRGQQVTLRCSSQSGHNTVSWYQQALGQGPQFIFQYYREEENGRGNFPPRFSGLQFPNYSSELNVNALELDDSALYLCASSLVVQRETDTQYFGPGTRLTVL.

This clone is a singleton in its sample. For the CDR3, the DNA is TGCGCCAGCAGCCTAAGAGCGGGAGGGCATGATGAGCAGTTCTTC. As protein: CASSLRAGGHDEQFF. The rearrangement links TRBV5-1 to TRBJ2-1; 10 bases align to TRBD2. The CDR3 is made up of 15 amino acids. CDR1 and CDR2 from the germline V gene are SGHRS and YFSETQ. Trimming removed 4 bases from V and 8 bases from J; junction bases left unmatched: 9. The full variable domain, with the rest looked up from reference TRBV5-1 and TRBJ2-1, is KAGVTQTPRYLIKTRGQQVTLSCSPISGHRSVSWYQQTPGQGLQFLFEYFSETQRNKGNFPGRFSGRQFSNSRSEMNVSTLELGDSALYLCASSLRAGGHDEQFFGPGTRLTVL.

CDR3: CSVRGGAELAKNIQYF. CDR3 DNA: TGCAGCGTCCGGGGCGGAGCGGAGCTAGCCAAAAACATTCAGTACTTC. The chain joins TRBV29-1 to TRBJ2-4; D tentatively fits TRBD1 or TRBD2 (5 bases each). CDR3 length equals 16 residues. Germline V gene sequence: CDR1 SQVTM, CDR2 ANQGSEA. V lost 6 bases and J 0 bases, leaving 18 bases between the germline ends.

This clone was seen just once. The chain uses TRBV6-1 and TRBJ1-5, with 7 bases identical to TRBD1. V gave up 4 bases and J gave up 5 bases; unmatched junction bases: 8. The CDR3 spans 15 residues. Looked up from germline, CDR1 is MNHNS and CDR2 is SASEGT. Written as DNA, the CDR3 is TGTGCCAGCAGTGGCCAGGGGGGTTGGGATCAGCCCCAGCATTTT. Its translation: CASSGQGGWDQPQHF.

The CDR3 DNA sequence: TGCGCCAGCCAACCTCAGACCGGGGGCACTGAAGCTTTCTTT. It encodes CASQPQTGGTEAFF. The chain combines TRBV5-1 with TRBJ1-1, with D possibly TRBD1 on 5 matching bases. V dropped 7 bases and J dropped 4 bases, with 17 bases sitting between them. The CDR3 length is 14 residues. The germline V gene encodes CDR1 SGHRS and CDR2 YFSETQ.

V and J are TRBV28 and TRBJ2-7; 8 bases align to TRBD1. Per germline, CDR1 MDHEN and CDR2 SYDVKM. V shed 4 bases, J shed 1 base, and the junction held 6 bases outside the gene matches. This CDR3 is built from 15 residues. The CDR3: CASSSPGTGSYEQYF. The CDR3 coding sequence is TGTGCCAGCAGTTCCCCCGGGACAGGTTCCTACGAGCAGTACTTC.

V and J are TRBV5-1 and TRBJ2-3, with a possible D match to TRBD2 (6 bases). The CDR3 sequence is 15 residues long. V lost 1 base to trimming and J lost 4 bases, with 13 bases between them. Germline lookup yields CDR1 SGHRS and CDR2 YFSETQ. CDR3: CASSLRGTSADTQYF. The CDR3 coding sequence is TGCGCCAGCAGCTTGCGCGGGACCAGCGCAGATACGCAGTATTTT.

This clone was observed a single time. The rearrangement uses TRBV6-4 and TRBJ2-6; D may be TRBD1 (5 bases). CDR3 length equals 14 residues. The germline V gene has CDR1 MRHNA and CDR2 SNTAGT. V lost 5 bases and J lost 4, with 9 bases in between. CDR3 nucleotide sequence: TGTGCCAGCAGTCTGGGGCAAGGGGCCAACGTCCTGACTTTC. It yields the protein CASSLGQGANVLTF.

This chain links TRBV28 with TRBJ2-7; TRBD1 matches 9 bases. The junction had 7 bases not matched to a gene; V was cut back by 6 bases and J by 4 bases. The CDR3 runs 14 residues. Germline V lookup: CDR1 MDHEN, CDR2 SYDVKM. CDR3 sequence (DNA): TGTGCCAGCAGACCGACAGGGGGGAATTACGAGCAGTACTTC. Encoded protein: CASRPTGGNYEQYF.

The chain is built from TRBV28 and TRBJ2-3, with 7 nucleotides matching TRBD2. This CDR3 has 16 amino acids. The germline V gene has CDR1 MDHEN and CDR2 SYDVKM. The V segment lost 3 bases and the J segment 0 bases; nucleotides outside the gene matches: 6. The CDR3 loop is CASSFGGSISTDTQYF. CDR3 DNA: TGTGCCAGCAGTTTTGGCGGGAGTATTAGCACAGATACGCAGTATTTT.

DNA for the CDR3: TGTGCCAGCAGGACAGCGAACACTGAAGCTTTCTTT. It specifies CASRTANTEAFF. V and J are TRBV6-6 and TRBJ1-1; tentatively, D is TRBD1 (5 bases). This CDR3 spans 12 amino acids. Germline V gene sequence: CDR1 MNHNY, CDR2 SVGAGI (reference sequence). V lost 6 bases and J lost 1, with 6 bases in between.